A selection of T cell receptor beta chains follows, all from one sample in a study of blood T cell repertoires in COVID-19. The table came from immunoSEQ multiplex PCR; TCRdb's copy has only in-frame clones and leaves some out. The sample lists 150,000 to 200,000 clones, roughly 84% seen once, with about 20% in the top ten. The sequencing input was peripheral blood. The receptors stem from a person between 70 and 80 years old with COVID-19, enrolled during active disease. CDR3s include the opening cysteine and the closing phenylalanine or tryptophan. A D gene is named only where the DNA matches it firmly. Part of the rows lack a size; the others show once, few, many or a class for expanded clones.

clone size	V gene	J gene	D gene	CDR3 protein	CDR3 DNA
-	TRBV6-2/TRBV6-3	TRBJ1-5	-	CASSSVGNQPQHF	TGTGCCAGCAGTTCCGTCGGGAATCAGCCCCAGCATTTT
few	TRBV30	TRBJ1-2	TRBD1	CAWRRDRATNYGYTF	TGTGCCTGGCGACGGGACAGGGCTACTAACTATGGCTACACCTTC
-	TRBV3-1/TRBV3-2	TRBJ2-1	-	CASSRGGNEQFF	TGTGCCAGCAGCCGGGGAGGAAATGAGCAGTTCTTC
-	TRBV6-2/TRBV6-3	TRBJ1-5	-	CASSYYDSHNQPQHF	TGTGCCAGCAGTTATTACGACAGTCACAATCAGCCCCAGCATTTT
-	TRBV7-9	TRBJ1-2	-	CASSFLLQRSSPYGYTF	TGTGCCAGCAGCTTTCTATTGCAGCGTAGCTCCCCCTATGGCTACACCTTC
-	TRBV6-1	TRBJ1-3	-	CASSEPKSSGNTIYF	TGTGCCAGCAGTGAACCGAAGAGCTCTGGAAACACCATATATTTT
-	TRBV5-1	TRBJ1-3	-	CASSQQGRSGNTIYF	TGCGCCAGCAGCCAGCAGGGTCGCTCTGGAAACACCATATATTTT
-	TRBV5-4	TRBJ2-2	-	CASSLSAAAGELFF	TGTGCCAGCAGCCTGTCTGCGGCGGCCGGGGAGCTGTTTTTT
few	TRBV9	TRBJ1-2	TRBD1	CASSVGVGQGADGYTF	TGTGCCAGCAGCGTAGGAGTAGGACAGGGGGCGGACGGCTACACCTTC
-	TRBV19	TRBJ1-1	-	CASSISRFEAFF	TGTGCCAGTAGTATAAGCCGGTTTGAAGCTTTCTTT
-	TRBV6-6	TRBJ1-2	-	CASSSTAPNYGYTF	TGTGCCAGCAGCTCGACAGCGCCGAACTATGGCTACACCTTC
-	TRBV27	TRBJ1-6	-	CASSLFTGNSPLHF	TGTGCCAGCAGTTTATTTACAGGGAATTCACCCCTCCACTTT
-	TRBV5-6	TRBJ1-5	-	CASSLVSSTQPQHF	TGTGCCAGCAGCTTGGTTTCGTCTACTCAGCCCCAGCATTTT
-	TRBV6-5	TRBJ2-5	TRBD1	CASIWDSEETQYF	TGTGCCAGCATCTGGGACAGCGAAGAGACCCAGTACTTC
once	TRBV2	TRBJ2-2	TRBD2	CASTQAGGSLSNGELFF	TGTGCCAGCACCCAAGCTGGCGGGAGTCTTTCAAACGGGGAGCTGTTTTTT
-	TRBV28	TRBJ2-3	TRBD1	CASSQDRVGADTQYF	TGTGCCAGCAGCCAAGACAGGGTTGGGGCAGATACGCAGTATTTT
few	TRBV5-4	TRBJ2-7	TRBD2	CASKTSGSSYEQYF	TGTGCCAGCAAGACTAGCGGAAGCTCCTACGAGCAGTACTTC
-	TRBV6-5	TRBJ2-5	-	CASRRGEETQYF	TGTGCCAGTCGCCGCGGGGAAGAGACCCAGTACTTC
-	TRBV6-5	TRBJ1-1	-	CASRIFGQMNTEAFF	TGTGCCAGCAGGATATTCGGACAGATGAACACTGAAGCTTTCTTT
-	TRBV3-1/TRBV3-2	TRBJ2-5	-	CASRSRTGETQYF	TGTGCCAGCAGGTCCCGGACTGGGGAGACCCAGTACTTC
-	TRBV27	TRBJ1-5	-	CASSLYSSQPQHF	TGTGCCAGCAGTTTATACTCAAGTCAGCCCCAGCATTTT
once	TRBV4-1	TRBJ1-1	TRBD1	CASSSVPGQGNTEAFF	TGCGCCAGCAGCTCAGTCCCGGGACAGGGGAACACTGAAGCTTTCTTT
-	TRBV9	TRBJ2-3	TRBD2	CASSVAQLAGVPDTQYF	TGTGCCAGCAGCGTAGCCCAACTAGCGGGGGTCCCAGATACGCAGTATTTT
-	TRBV18	TRBJ2-3	-	CASSPNAVPSTDTQYF	TGTGCCAGCTCCCCTAATGCGGTCCCGAGCACAGATACGCAGTATTTT
-	TRBV7-8	TRBJ1-1	-	CASSLSENTEAFF	TGTGCCAGCAGCTTATCAGAGAACACTGAAGCTTTCTTT
-	TRBV28	TRBJ2-2	TRBD1	CASSQRQGAGELFF	TGTGCCAGCAGTCAGCGACAGGGGGCCGGGGAGCTGTTTTTT
-	TRBV4-1	TRBJ2-7	-	CASSPQTNVVEQYF	TGCGCCAGCAGCCCCCAGACAAACGTAGTGGAACAGTACTTC
-	TRBV5-6	TRBJ2-7	TRBD2	CASSLVVLAGGEQYF	TGTGCCAGCAGCTTGGTGGTACTAGCGGGAGGCGAGCAGTACTTC
-	TRBV12-3/TRBV12-4	TRBJ1-5	-	CASNSPGQPQHF	TGTGCCAGCAACTCTCCGGGGCAGCCCCAGCATTTT
-	TRBV4-1	TRBJ1-4	-	CASSQGVGAVRYEKLFF	TGCGCCAGCAGCCAAGGGGTGGGGGCGGTAAGGTATGAAAAACTGTTTTTT
-	TRBV15	TRBJ1-1	-	CATARTGGTEAFF	TGTGCCACCGCGAGGACCGGAGGCACTGAAGCTTTCTTT
many	TRBV9	TRBJ2-7	TRBD2	CASGASGTHEQYF	TGTGCCAGCGGGGCTAGCGGGACCCACGAGCAGTACTTC
-	TRBV3-1/TRBV3-2	TRBJ2-7	TRBD2	CASSQDRGTSYEQYF	TGTGCCAGCAGCCAAGATCGGGGGACTAGCTACGAGCAGTACTTC
-	TRBV7-3	TRBJ2-5	TRBD2	CASSLTPPSGAGGPGETQYF	TGTGCCAGCAGCTTAACTCCCCCGTCTGGGGCGGGGGGGCCAGGAGAGACCCAGTACTTC
-	TRBV18	TRBJ2-3	-	CASLTGAGSTDTQYF	TGTGCCAGCCTAACCGGGGCGGGAAGCACAGATACGCAGTATTTT
few	TRBV7-8	TRBJ1-1	TRBD1	CASSLIQGTLAGAFF	TGTGCCAGCAGCCTAATACAGGGGACGCTAGCGGGAGCTTTCTTT
-	TRBV5-1	TRBJ1-4	TRBD1	CASSLQGSNEKLFF	TGCGCCAGCAGCCTACAGGGGTCTAATGAAAAACTGTTTTTT
-	TRBV4-1	TRBJ2-7	-	CASSQGRQSDYEQYF	TGCGCCAGCAGCCAAGGCCGACAGTCGGACTACGAGCAGTACTTC
-	TRBV5-4	TRBJ2-7	TRBD2	CATHLAGGSQYF	TGTGCCACCCACCTCGCGGGGGGTTCGCAGTACTTC
once	TRBV7-6	TRBJ1-6	-	CASSTPGGQDSLLHF	TGTGCCAGCAGCACGCCCGGTGGGCAGGATTCACTCCTCCACTTT
-	TRBV19	TRBJ1-1	TRBD1	CASSTDRVNTEAFF	TGTGCCAGTAGTACGGACAGGGTGAACACTGAAGCTTTCTTT
once	TRBV5-4	TRBJ2-1	-	CASSLNSEQFF	TGTGCCAGCAGCTTAAACTCTGAGCAGTTCTTC
many	TRBV2	TRBJ2-7	-	CASSIQREQYF	TGTGCCAGCAGTATTCAGCGCGAGCAGTACTTC
-	TRBV7-9	TRBJ1-2	-	CASSPPTGRGHYGYTF	TGTGCCAGCAGCCCACCCACAGGGCGGGGGCACTATGGCTACACCTTC
-	TRBV7-8	TRBJ1-2	-	CASSLERSRGAAYGYTF	TGTGCCAGCAGCTTAGAGCGGTCGAGAGGCGCGGCCTATGGCTACACCTTC
-	TRBV5-6	TRBJ1-6	-	CASSLGLENSPLHF	TGTGCCAGCAGCTTGGGATTAGAGAATTCACCCCTCCACTTT
-	TRBV9	TRBJ2-1	TRBD2	CASSESGGRSIEQFF	TGTGCCAGCAGCGAGTCGGGCGGGAGATCAATTGAGCAGTTCTTC
-	TRBV4-3	TRBJ1-1	-	CASSQAGNTEAFF	TGCGCCAGCAGCCAAGCGGGGAACACTGAAGCTTTCTTT